The sequence of this T cell receptor beta chain was determined in a study of T cell responses to AZD1222 COVID-19 vaccine. The study, taken as a whole, reports: A reported finding is that nearly half of spike-specific TCRs target unmutated variant regions. Without day 14 samples, only post-peak T cell repertoires were studied.

Clones were sequenced by immunoSEQ multiplex PCR, and TCRdb holds only the in-frame ones, with some missing. The table includes under 50,000 clones, 80% to 90% detected once. Second-dose intervals near 4 or 12 weeks were combined. About this clone: Its antigen is undetermined.

This CDR3 has 14 amino acids. V gave up 5 bases and J gave up 1 base; unmatched junction bases: 1. Germline V lookup: CDR1 MNHNY, CDR2 SVGAGI (reference sequence). This chain uses TRBV6-6 with TRBJ1-5, with TRBD1 identical over 8 bases. The sample consisted of peripheral blood, taken 28 days after the second AZD1222 dose. The sequence derives from an adult who received the AZD1222 COVID-19 vaccine. The CDR3 here is CASSGQGSNQPQHF. Written as DNA, the CDR3 is TGTGCCAGCAGTGGACAGGGAAGCAATCAGCCCCAGCATTTT.